This T cell receptor beta chain comes out of a study of blood T cell repertoires in COVID-19. For the study at large: Some COVID-19 samples were acute and others convalescent; all came from the United States, Italy and Spain. The cDNA or gDNA used as material had been derived from T cells, B-cell-depleted T cells, or PBMCs.

Authors' methods: The authors estimated nucleated cell counts from reference gene primer amplification. The data were produced by immunoSEQ multiplex PCR, yet TCRdb's version contains in-frame clones alone and is incomplete. Clone size and the V and J calls come from that table; the DNA yielded D and trimming. This table holds more than 75,000 clones, approximately 87% found once. This TCR derives from a woman in her 70s with acute or convalescent COVID-19. Sequencing was performed on peripheral blood.

The CDR3 loop is CASSPSGPDTQYF. The CDR3 nucleotides read TGTGCCAGCAGTCCCAGCGGGCCCGATACGCAGTATTTT. This chain connects TRBV27 to TRBJ2-3; D perhaps matches TRBD2 (6 bases). From germline, CDR1 is MNHEY and CDR2 SMNVEV (reference sequence). V lost 5 bases, J lost 6 bases, and 12 bases lay in between. CDR3 size: 13 residues.